Listed below are T cell receptor beta chains from one sample, sequenced in a study of T cell changes during pregnancy in multiple sclerosis. Some clones are missing from TCRdb's copy, which holds only in-frame ones; the method was immunoSEQ multiplex PCR. The data contain about 80,000 clones, roughly 91% of them singletons. The specimen was peripheral blood, collected after pregnancy. The receptor set was obtained from a female donor in good health, enrolled as a control in a pregnancy study. Each CDR3 is given with its conserved first and last residue.

v_call	j_call	cdr3_aa
TRBV4-3	TRBJ2-1	CASSQGTRGRNEQFF
TRBV7-6	TRBJ2-7	CASSSNPREQYF
TRBV5-6	TRBJ1-1	CASSLMGQGAAEAFF
TRBV11-2	TRBJ2-7	CASSQDSPTWDEQYF
TRBV29-1	TRBJ2-1	CSVVGWGENEQFF
TRBV4-1	TRBJ2-7	CASSQVPGLDEQYF
TRBV18	TRBJ2-7	CASSPSRGAYEQYF
TRBV30	TRBJ2-3	CAWSVQGVVDTQYF
TRBV2	TRBJ1-5	CASSGESYSNQPQHF
TRBV5-5	TRBJ2-5	CASSFRDIPYEETQYF
TRBV5-4	TRBJ2-5	CASAQGATQETQYF
TRBV7-3	TRBJ2-2	CASSLVGAGVHGELFF
TRBV7-9	TRBJ2-1	CASSAPGTGTYNEQFF
TRBV5-8	TRBJ1-2	CASSPTGGEYGYTF
TRBV28	TRBJ2-1	CASSLQGRYNEQFF
TRBV14	TRBJ1-2	CASSQDSFPYGYTF
TRBV21-1	TRBJ2-7	CASSPEGAGGRVAGGLPYEQYF
TRBV7-2	TRBJ2-2	CASSPGASVTGELFF
TRBV19	TRBJ1-4	CASSIADTSNEKLFF
TRBV4-3	TRBJ2-5	CASSQVGLAGEQYF
TRBV9	TRBJ1-2	CASTDTTNYGYTF
TRBV6-1	TRBJ1-2	CASSYDWTGQEGYTF
TRBV11-2	TRBJ2-5	CASSFPRVGETQYF
TRBV18	TRBJ2-7	CASSPGRGDTYEQYF
TRBV11-2	TRBJ1-5	CASSLFQNQPQHF
TRBV7-8	TRBJ2-1	CASTPFAYNEQFF
TRBV11-2	TRBJ2-3	CASSLDRGSADTQYF
TRBV2	TRBJ2-7	CASLAGVWYEQYF
TRBV18	TRBJ2-3	CASSPSEGLGGGVRDTQYF
TRBV20-1	TRBJ1-1	CSARGALEAFF
TRBV2	TRBJ2-1	CASSVERGGHYNEQFF
TRBV5-1	TRBJ1-2	CASSQGQGMSGGYTF
TRBV7-6	TRBJ2-1	CASSRGRSLGEIEQFF
TRBV27	TRBJ1-1	CASHTYGTGARAEAFF
TRBV5-6	TRBJ1-2	CASSLGGTTRGYYGYTF
TRBV10-1	TRBJ2-1	CASSPGVAGLLYNEQFF
TRBV2	TRBJ2-4	CASTPSGGPKNIQYF
TRBV9	TRBJ2-7	CASSVGGGGNEQYF
TRBV7-8	TRBJ1-1	CASSLDRTNTEAFF
TRBV5-1	TRBJ1-1	CASRTQGQGTEAFF
TRBV5-1	TRBJ2-1	CASSLSGTSNYNEQFF
TRBV19	TRBJ2-5	CASSISPTVPYQETQYF
TRBV6-5	TRBJ2-1	CASSLGTGYNEQFF
TRBV27	TRBJ2-7	CASSGQRSSYEQYF
TRBV18	TRBJ1-3	CASSLGQGTGNTIYF
TRBV7-2	TRBJ2-7	CASSQGGYEQYF
TRBV5-5	TRBJ1-1	CASSLILGAGAFF
TRBV18	TRBJ1-6	CASSLDLNSPLHF
TRBV7-3	TRBJ2-3	CASTLGPSGSTDTQYF
TRBV28	TRBJ2-3	CASSSSDYTQYF
TRBV11-2	TRBJ2-7	CASSAREGHNEQYF
TRBV11-3	TRBJ2-2	CASSLVNGELFF
TRBV28	TRBJ2-5	CASSRGVRRDAETQYF
TRBV5-6	TRBJ2-1	CASSPVAGWQFF
TRBV29-1	TRBJ2-2	CSVLWQGNTGELFF
TRBV4-1	TRBJ2-5	CASSPGLATYQETQYF
TRBV4-2	TRBJ2-3	CASSQDGTSGAQAQYF
TRBV28	TRBJ2-7	CASTGGYEQYF